What follows is one TCR beta chain and its context. Its antigen is as yet unknown. The source of the sample is a study of T cells in Graves' hyperthyroidism and ophthalmopathy. Diagnosing involved the use of clinical symptoms, serum thyroxine and TRAb, thyroid ultrasound and orbital computed tomography. The source material, RNA transcripts, was used to amplify TCR beta CDR3 regions. The HTBI primer set drove a first-round RT-PCR of the TCR CDR3. TCRdb reprocessed the multiplex PCR reads via MiXCR and lists one record per CDR3 protein. The data show some 440,000 distinct CDR3 sequences, more than 15% seen once. The V gene's germline CDR1 is SGHAT and CDR2 FQNNGV. The J segment lost 6 bases and the V segment lost 3 bases, leaving 16 bases of the junction unmatched. The CDR3 length is 18 residues. Study findings and constraints: Ophthalmopathy onset followed model prediction by a median roughly 6.5 months.

This clonotype originated in a young woman with Graves' hyperthyroidism. The V call is TRBV11-2, the J call TRBJ2-3, with TRBD2 matching 9 bases. Sequenced: blood. This CDR3 reads CASSLVSGGGAVGDTQYF. The DNA for the CDR3 is TGTGCCAGCAGCTTGGTATCCGGCGGGGGGGCTGTGGGCGATACGCAGTATTTT.